The 25 T cell receptor beta chains listed next were all sequenced from one sample in a study of T cell responses to AZD1222 COVID-19 vaccine. Clones were sequenced by immunoSEQ multiplex PCR, and TCRdb holds only the in-frame ones, with some missing. This table has 95,000 to 130,000 clones, about 92% appearing once. Material: peripheral blood, obtained on day 0 of AZD1222 vaccination. These receptors were obtained from an adult in good health.

The rearrangement joins TRBV5-6 to TRBJ2-3, with no clear D. The germline gives CDR1 SGHDT, CDR2 YYEEEE. The CDR3 has 12 residues. V lost 7 bases and J lost 2, with 8 bases in between. The DNA of the CDR3 is TGTGCCAGCGGAAAGTACACAGATACGCAGTATTTT. Translating it yields CASGKYTDTQYF.

The gene calls are TRBV5-5 and TRBJ1-4; unclear D gene. The germline V and J ends were trimmed by 4 bases and 2 bases, with 18 bases remaining between them. CDR3 size: 17 residues. Germline-derived CDR1 and CDR2 are SGHKS and YYEKEE (reference sequence). The CDR3 loop reads CASSRSREGRTNEKLFF. The CDR3 DNA reads as TGTGCCAGCAGCCGCTCCCGGGAGGGAAGGACTAATGAAAAACTGTTTTTT.

The chain combines TRBV12-3 or TRBV12-4 with TRBJ2-1; D possibly matches TRBD1 or TRBD2 (5 bases each). This CDR3 spans 13 amino acids. V lost 5 bases and J 7 bases, leaving 12 bases between the germline ends. This CDR3 is CASSRAGTNEQFF. The DNA of the CDR3 is TGTGCCAGCAGTCGGGCAGGGACGAATGAGCAGTTCTTC.

This chain uses TRBV29-1 with TRBJ1-1; D not certain. Germline assignment: CDR1 SQVTM and CDR2 ANQGSEA. The CDR3 runs to 10 residues. The V end was cut by 4 bases, the J end by 1 base, with 1 base between. Here the CDR3 reads CSVGNTEAFF. CDR3 coding DNA: TGCAGCGTTGGGAACACTGAAGCTTTCTTT.

The chain uses TRBV7-9 and TRBJ1-1; D gene uncertain. This CDR3 has 14 amino acids. V was clipped by 2 bases and J by 1 base, with 8 bases between them. Germline assignment: CDR1 SEHNR and CDR2 FQNEAQ (reference sequence). CDR3 in amino acids: CASSLLGTNTEAFF. CDR3 bases: TGTGCCAGCAGCTTACTTGGAACGAACACTGAAGCTTTCTTT.

This clone was recorded once. The CDR3 sequence: CASSRTSPGNTGELFF. In DNA, the CDR3 is TGTGCCAGCTCGCGAACCTCCCCCGGTAACACCGGGGAGCTGTTTTTT. This rearrangement joins TRBV18 to TRBJ2-2; D remains ambiguous. The CDR3 length is 16 residues. Germline V gene sequence: CDR1 KGHSH, CDR2 LQKENI. Trimming pared 6 bases from V and 2 bases from J, leaving 16 bases between.

The chain employs TRBV10-3 and TRBJ2-7, with 10 bases fitting TRBD1. The CDR3 extends over 14 amino acids. Germline V gives CDR1 ENHRY, CDR2 SYGVKD. V was clipped by 11 bases and J by 2 bases; unmatched bases: 9. In nucleotides, the CDR3 is TGTGCCTCAGCGGGGACAGGGGCAACCTACGAGCAGTACTTC. Protein: CASAGTGATYEQYF.

This clone has only a few counts. The V call is TRBV5-5, the J call TRBJ1-1; weak D call: TRBD1 (5 bases). CDR1 is SGHKS, CDR2 YYEKEE, per germline (reference sequence). The V and J ends lost 0 bases and 1 base respectively, with 10 bases between them. The CDR3 totals 15 residues. For the CDR3, the DNA is TGTGCCAGCAGCTTGGACTGGGACCGGAACACTGAAGCTTTCTTT. It yields the protein CASSLDWDRNTEAFF. Complete variable domain (other parts from reference TRBV5-5 and TRBJ1-1): DAGVTQSPTHLIKTRGQQVTLRCSPISGHKSVSWYQQVLGQGPQFIFQYYEKEERGRGNFPDRFSARQFPNYSSELNVNALLLGDSALYLCASSLDWDRNTEAFFGQGTRLTVV.

The chain recombines TRBV3-1 (or the pseudogene TRBV3-2) with TRBJ1-5, with 7 bases identical to TRBD1. CDR3 length: 14 residues. Trimming took 4 bases from V and 6 from J; bases not matched to a gene: 6. In germline, CDR1 is LGHDT, CDR2 YNNKEL (reference sequence). Written as DNA, the CDR3 is TGTGCCAGCAGCCTAGGGACAGTTGGTCAGCCCCAGCATTTT. It codes for CASSLGTVGQPQHF.

The genes are TRBV28 and TRBJ1-1, with a weak D call TRBD1 (6 bases). The CDR3 has 12 amino acids. Germline V gene sequence: CDR1 MDHEN, CDR2 SYDVKM. Trimming removed 8 bases at V and 6 bases at J, with 13 bases between. CDR3 sequence: CASRGPGPEAFF. CDR3 nucleotides: TGTGCCAGCCGGGGGCCGGGCCCTGAAGCTTTCTTT.

The chain links TRBV28 to TRBJ1-5; D call uncertain. The CDR3 consists of 15 residues. Trimming removed 4 bases at V and 5 bases at J, with 15 bases between. The germline V gene has CDR1 MDHEN and CDR2 SYDVKM. The CDR3 DNA reads TGTGCCAGCAGTTCTGGTGGGTATGGGGATCAGCCCCAGCATTTT. Its protein product is CASSSGGYGDQPQHF. Using reference TRBV28 and TRBJ1-5 for the parts outside the CDR3, the full variable domain is DVKVTQSSRYLVKRTGEKVFLECVQDMDHENMFWYRQDPGLGLRLIYFSYDVKMKEKGDIPEGYSVSREKKERFSLILESASTNQTSMYLCASSSGGYGDQPQHFGDGTRLSIL.

The gene calls are TRBV27 and TRBJ2-1; 8 bases fit TRBD2. J lost 7 bases, V lost 2 bases, and 7 bases had no gene match. The CDR3 runs 15 residues. Looked up from germline, CDR1 is MNHEY and CDR2 is SMNVEV (reference sequence). This CDR3 is CASSLSGRSENEQFF. In DNA form, the CDR3 reads TGTGCCAGCAGTTTAAGCGGGAGATCTGAGAATGAGCAGTTCTTC.

The chain couples TRBV7-9 to TRBJ2-7; the D is unclear. The CDR3 has 15 residues. The germline V gene has CDR1 SEHNR and CDR2 FQNEAQ (reference sequence). With 2 bases removed from V and 0 bases from J, the gap between germline ends came to 11 bases. In nucleotides, the CDR3 is TGTGCCAGCAGCTTATGGCAGAAACGCTCCTACGAGCAGTACTTC. Translated, it gives CASSLWQKRSYEQYF.

The V and J genes are TRBV10-3 and TRBJ2-6; TRBD2 might be the D (6 bases). V dropped 3 bases and J dropped 2 bases, with 14 bases sitting between them. The germline V gene encodes CDR1 ENHRY and CDR2 SYGVKD. CDR3 length: 17 amino acids. The CDR3 here is CAISDVSGSPGANVLTF. As DNA, the CDR3 is TGTGCCATCAGTGATGTAAGCGGGTCCCCTGGGGCCAACGTCCTGACTTTC.

This sequence joins TRBV15 and TRBJ2-1, with TRBD2 identical over 10 bases. The CDR3 has 16 amino acids. CDR1 LNHNV and CDR2 YYDKDF come from the germline V gene (reference sequence). After removal of 0 bases from V and 1 base from J, the junction contained 0 bases not matched to a gene. The CDR3 region is CATSRETSGSYNEQFF. The CDR3 DNA follows: TGTGCCACCAGCAGAGAGACTAGCGGGTCCTACAATGAGCAGTTCTTC.

The V and J genes are TRBV30 and TRBJ2-2; 9 bases match TRBD1. J gave up 6 bases and V 3 bases, and 11 bases lay outside the gene matches. This CDR3 has 16 amino acids. Per the germline V gene, CDR1 is GTSNPN and CDR2 is SVGIG (reference sequence). This CDR3 is CAWSASRTGVSGELFF. In nucleotides, the CDR3 is TGTGCCTGGAGCGCCTCGAGGACAGGGGTTTCCGGGGAGCTGTTTTTT.

The J gene is TRBJ2-7, the V gene TRBV2; D is unclear. This CDR3 has 11 amino acids. Germline V lookup: CDR1 SNHLY, CDR2 FYNNEI. V was shortened by 9 bases and J by 0 bases, with 6 bases between the two germline ends. The CDR3 nucleotides read TGTGCCAGTCTCTTCTCCTACGAGCAGTACTTC. Residues: CASLFSYEQYF.

The chain is built from TRBV27 and TRBJ1-5, with D unresolved. The V gene lost 8 bases and the J gene lost 7 bases, with 6 bases spanning the gap. CDR3 size: 10 residues. Germline CDR1 is MNHEY and CDR2 is SMNVEV (reference sequence). The CDR3: CASGWQPQHF. CDR3 sequence (DNA): TGTGCCAGCGGTTGGCAGCCCCAGCATTTT.

The chain is built from TRBV2 and TRBJ2-5, with TRBD1 matching 9 bases. Germline V gives CDR1 SNHLY, CDR2 FYNNEI. V gave up 1 base and J gave up 3 bases; unmatched junction bases: 3. The CDR3 extends over 15 amino acids. In DNA, the CDR3 is TGTGCCAGCAGTGAAGGGGGGACAGGGAAAGAGACCCAGTACTTC. It codes for CASSEGGTGKETQYF.

CDR3 DNA: TGTGCCATCAGTGACGGACGAAACTATGGCTACACCTTC. This codes for CAISDGRNYGYTF. The chain links TRBV10-3 to TRBJ1-2; D gene unclear. Trimming pared 3 bases from V and 2 bases from J, leaving 7 bases between. There are 13 residues in the CDR3. Per germline, CDR1 ENHRY and CDR2 SYGVKD.

The chain combines TRBV6-4 with TRBJ2-1; 11 positions agree with TRBD1. The CDR3 length is 14 residues. With V trimmed by 2 bases and J by 6 bases, 0 bases remained unmatched. Germline CDR1 and CDR2: MRHNA and SNTAGT. CDR3: CASSDGTGGNEQFF. The CDR3 DNA reads TGTGCCAGCAGTGACGGGACAGGGGGCAATGAGCAGTTCTTC.

The chain uses TRBV20-1 and TRBJ1-3; D unclear. This CDR3 has 14 residues. The germline V gene has CDR1 DFQATT and CDR2 SNEGSKA (reference sequence). V was clipped by 3 bases and J by 3 bases, with 12 bases between them. CDR3 bases: TGCAGTGCTAGTTCCCGCTCTCTTGGAAACACCATATATTTT. It encodes CSASSRSLGNTIYF.

The gene calls are TRBV6-5 and TRBJ2-7; D not resolved. The germline gives CDR1 MNHEY, CDR2 SVGAGI. V shed 2 bases and J shed 5 bases, with 10 bases lying between them. The CDR3 is made up of 13 amino acids. In DNA form, the CDR3 reads TGTGCCAGCAGTTACGGACGATCGGACGAGCAGTACTTC. It is translated as CASSYGRSDEQYF.

V usage is TRBV6-5 and J usage is TRBJ2-3; D possibly corresponds to TRBD1 (6 bases). The CDR3 is 14 residues long. Germline V lookup: CDR1 MNHEY, CDR2 SVGAGI. V gave up 8 bases and J gave up 2 bases, with 14 bases separating them. The CDR3 coding sequence is TGTGCCAGCGGCCTAGGGGACAACACAGATACGCAGTATTTT. Amino acid sequence: CASGLGDNTDTQYF.

This chain connects TRBV4-1 to TRBJ2-7; weak D call: TRBD1 (6 bases). Between the trimmed V and J ends, which lost 2 bases and 5 bases, there was a span of 16 bases. The germline V gene encodes CDR1 MGHRA and CDR2 YSYEKL. The CDR3 is made up of 15 amino acids. Here the CDR3 reads CASSQPMIQGHEQYF. CDR3 nucleotides: TGCGCCAGCAGCCAACCCATGATACAGGGCCACGAGCAGTACTTC.